This TCR beta chain was sequenced during a study of blood T cell repertoires in COVID-19. Method: immunoSEQ multiplex PCR; TCRdb's copy keeps in-frame clones and lacks some. The table lists 500,000 to 600,000 clones, 85% to 90% of them singletons, with about 8% in the top ten. The CDR3 is made up of 17 amino acids. V lost 5 bases and J lost 1; bases outside the gene matches: 8. Per the germline V gene, CDR1 is MNHEY and CDR2 is SVGEGT. V gene TRBV6-2 or TRBV6-3 combines with J gene TRBJ1-1; 12 bases fit TRBD1. The sequenced sample was peripheral blood. The origin of this receptor is a woman aged 45-60 years with COVID-19, enrolled during active disease. The CDR3, as DNA: TGTGCCAGCAGTACCCGGGACAGGGGGCGAGGGAACACTGAAGCTTTCTTT. The encoded protein is CASSTRDRGRGNTEAFF.